Each of the 2 T cell receptor beta chains below was sequenced from the same sample in a study of neurological immune-mediated disorders. Each CDR3 protein gets one entry after TCRdb re-called the 5' RACE reads with MiXCR. The sample comprises more than 35,000 distinct CDR3 sequences, roughly 6% of which are singletons, and 0.57% rests with the top ten. The sample comprised CD4+ T cells from blood. The receptors stem from a woman aged 40 to 55 in good health.

Many counts were recorded for this clonotype. The CDR3 protein is CASSFTGENDGYTF. CDR3 DNA sequence: TGCGCCAGCAGCTTTACCGGGGAAAATGACGGCTACACCTTC. V is TRBV5-1 and J is TRBJ1-2; unclear D gene. The V gene's germline CDR1 is SGHRS and CDR2 YFSETQ. CDR3 size: 14 residues. Trimming took 2 bases from V and 8 from J, leaving 16 bases between them.

This clonotype was detected many times. This rearrangement joins TRBV29-1 to TRBJ2-2; 8 positions agree with TRBD1. Germline V gene data show CDR1 as SQVTM and CDR2 as ANQGSEA. V lost 5 bases, J lost 4 bases, and 6 bases stayed unmatched. The CDR3 spans 14 residues. The DNA for the CDR3 is TGCAGCGTTTATGGACAGGGTGTCACCGGGGAGCTGTTTTTT. This translates into CSVYGQGVTGELFF.